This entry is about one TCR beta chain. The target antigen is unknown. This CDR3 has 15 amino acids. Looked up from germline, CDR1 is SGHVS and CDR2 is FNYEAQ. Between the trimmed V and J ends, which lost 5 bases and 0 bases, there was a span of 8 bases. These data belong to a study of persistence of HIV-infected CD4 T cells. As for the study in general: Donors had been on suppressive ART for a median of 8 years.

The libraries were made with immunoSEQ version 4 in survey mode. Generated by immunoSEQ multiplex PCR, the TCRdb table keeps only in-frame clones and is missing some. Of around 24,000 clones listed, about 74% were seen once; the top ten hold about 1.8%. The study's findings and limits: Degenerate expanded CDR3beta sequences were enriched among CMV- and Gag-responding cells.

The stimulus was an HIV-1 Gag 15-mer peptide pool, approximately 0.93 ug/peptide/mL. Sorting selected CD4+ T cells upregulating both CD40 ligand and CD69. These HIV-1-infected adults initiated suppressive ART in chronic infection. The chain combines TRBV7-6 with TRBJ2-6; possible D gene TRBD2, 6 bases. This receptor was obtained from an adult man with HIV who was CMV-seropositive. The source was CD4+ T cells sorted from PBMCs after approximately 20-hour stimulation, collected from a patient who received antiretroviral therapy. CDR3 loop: CASSPGGSGANVLTF. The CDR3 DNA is TGTGCCAGCAGCCCCGGGGGCTCTGGGGCCAACGTCCTGACTTTC.